This entry describes one TCR beta chain. This clone appeared once. Its antigen specificity is not known. No base-level quality is on record; no much larger clone is a single base apart. These data are taken from a study of cytomegalovirus exposure and HLA in healthy donors (dated by TCRdb to about 2017). For context, the study as a whole: An earlier analysis of several hundred of the donors reported about 250 Gb of sequence data and some 120 million unique TCR beta sequences from about 180 million T cells. An early release that covered about 600 HLA-typed donors contained about 300 gigabases of sequencing data and about 84 million unique TCR sequences. Of the 300 to 450 genotyped donors, 80% to 90% were placed in the genetic ancestry cluster associated with self-reported Caucasian donors. The study was designed to test whether signatures of past pathogen exposure could be identified by cataloging public T cell receptors. The study used immunosequencing to profile the T cell repertoires of around 600 subjects and linked those repertoires to cytomegalovirus serostatus. In addition to the first cohort of 500 to 850 subjects, a separate validation cohort of approximately 130 different subjects was used. To predict cytomegalovirus infection status, the study brought together high-throughput TCR immunosequencing, statistical association of individual TCRs with disease status, and machine learning. To study patterns of TCR occurrence, a later analysis re-analyzed previously published TCR beta repertoires from under 750 donors and added high-resolution HLA genotyping. The later analysis used no new phenotypic data to find candidate immune exposures, relying instead on TCR beta sequences and their occurrence across donors. To decide whether each TCR beta V gene segment behaved as functional or pseudogenic, an earlier analysis of over 500 of the donors relied on high-throughput TCR beta sequencing. Alongside the repertoire data, information on donor age, sex, ethnicity and CMV serostatus was compiled. A later genetic analysis took genome-wide SNP genotypes for about three fifths of the 666 donors and used that subset as a discovery cohort. All discovery cohort repertoires had been generated using a single sequencing platform. Class I and class II HLA loci were covered by the typing at four-digit resolution. Typing coverage varied by locus: roughly 629-640 donors for A, B, C, DRB1 and DQB1; approximately 560 for DQA1; 600 to 610 for DPA1; approximately 470 for DPB1. Four or five DR-DQ haplotypes were handled as single units for association and clustering, since linkage in the cohort was strong. On average, roughly 240,000 unique TCR beta nucleotide sequences were sequenced per donor among about 400 genotyped donors of the cohort, with roughly 18% of those sequences being non-productive. Findings and caveats that apply to the study as a whole: Only TCR beta chains were sequenced in this cohort, and the absence of alpha or paired-chain data limited detectable features. A later analysis found that HLA-associated TCR beta chains were more clonally expanded and had lower generation probabilities than equally common non-associated chains. In vitro tests confirmed that a few of the cytomegalovirus-associated TCR beta chains recognize cytomegalovirus antigens. A later genetic analysis reported fewer N-insertions in productive TCRs among donors in an Asian-associated ancestry cluster than the roughly 640-donor mean. V-gene and J-gene trimming of TCR beta chains was associated with a missense DCLRE1C variant in a later genetic analysis, and the association was replicated in an independent cohort. Across donors, most TCR sequences were observed very rarely, whereas some public TCRs were present in many individuals. An earlier analysis of some 590 of the donors showed that most TCR beta V segments appeared in productive rearrangements either about 87% or about 30% of the time, which broadly matched IMGT annotations. A further reported finding was that TCR beta sequences accurately predicted the HLA-A and HLA-B alleles for most subjects in the first cohort. A total of 150 or so TCR beta chains were listed by the study as associated with cytomegalovirus. When HLA alleles, especially DR and DQ, strongly co-occurred, attributing TCR associations to individual alleles was difficult. The earlier analysis of 587 of the donors excluded roughly 17 rarely observed V segments, including chromosome 9 orphons, because counts were too low. According to a later analysis, parvovirus B19, influenza, CMV and Epstein-Barr virus appeared linked to several top co-occurrence clusters. According to a later analysis, TCR association rates differed among HLA loci, with DRB1 alleles showing the most associated TCRs and HLA-C alleles showing the fewest. For the cohort, immune exposure information was limited to CMV serostatus. In both the original and validation cohorts, the classifier was reported to diagnose cytomegalovirus status with high specificity and sensitivity. According to a later analysis, most CMV-associated TCR beta chains appeared to be HLA-restricted, and the HLA associations seemed to be driven largely by CMV exposure. The authors suggested that the approach could potentially be generalized to other disease states and immunological phenotypes. HLA typing was unavailable for some donors at each locus, so association tests used only the typed subset. The presence/absence analyses assumed that sequencing depth was roughly uniform across donors, and that assumption may not be true. Specific HLA alleles were associated with 15,000 to 20,000 TCR beta sequences at a false discovery rate of 0.05 in a later analysis. A cluster of highly shared sequence variants was judged likely to be a technical artifact of the sequencing pipeline. Correlated functional status among segregating V segments might be attributable to linkage disequilibrium, but an unknown experimental factor could not be ruled out.

The library came from the immunoSEQ multiplex PCR assay. For the multiplex PCR, a mixture combining 60 forward primers for TCR Vbeta segments and 13 reverse primers for TCR Jbeta segments was used. Amplification of the CDR3 region of rearranged TCR beta genes was performed with a multiplex PCR assay on genomic DNA. On the Illumina HiSeq System, the amplified TCR beta libraries were sequenced as 87-base-pair reads. The study's processing was this. A later analysis counted 65 million to 90 million unique TCR beta chains across the 690 or so repertoires, and around 9.9 million of these chains were shared by at least two donors. A nearest-neighbor algorithm error-corrected the raw reads and collapsed the reads into unique sequences, merging closely related sequences to remove PCR and sequencing errors. Alignment of CDR3 sequences to IMGT reference sequences was used to assign V, D and J gene segments. Each retained sequence needed at least a six-nucleotide match to both a V gene segment and a J gene segment. Rearrangements were called productive when the CDR3 lacked stop codons and stayed in frame with V and J; all others were non-productive. CDR3 was defined according to IMGT convention as the region running from the second conserved V-encoded cysteine to the conserved J-encoded phenylalanine. The earlier analysis of roughly 590 of the donors excluded any sequence lacking an unambiguous match to a single V gene segment. An earlier analysis of approximately 590 of the donors called V segments functional above 56.7% productive rearrangements and segregating when the between-donor standard deviation exceeded 5%. A statistical classification framework was built to diagnose cytomegalovirus status from the catalog of TCR beta chain sequences. A later analysis assigned V and J genes by comparing TCR nucleotide sequences with IMGT/GENE-DB human TR gene sequences. In a later analysis, CDR3 sequences and most-parsimonious VDJ recombination scenarios were assigned using the TCRdist pipeline. A later analysis defined each TCR beta chain by its CDR3 amino acid sequence plus V-gene family, and excluded reads lacking a unique V-gene family. A later analysis removed several hundred highly shared, low-generation-probability nucleotide sequences to deal with suspected cross-contamination and a sequencing artifact. A later analysis calculated a clonal expansion index for each public chain from normalized within-repertoire ranks of inferred template counts. In a later analysis, generation probabilities were computed using a VDJ recombination model fitted to out-of-frame rearrangements, and the results were checked against IGoR. A later analysis scored TCR-TCR, TCR-HLA and TCR-CMV co-occurrence with hypergeometric tests, applying a repertoire-size bias correction to TCR pairs. To estimate false discovery rates, a later analysis permuted the HLA or CMV assignments 20 times. A later analysis grouped co-occurring TCRs with DBSCAN, adding TCRdist sequence similarity when clustering within HLA-allele-positive subsets. For co-occurrence clustering, repertoires with fewer than 30,000 or more than 120,000 public chains were excluded, along with a handful of repertoires with anomalous nucleotide sharing. What TCRdb holds here is the immuneACCESS table cut down to in-frame rearrangements. Part of the clones is not present; checked against another copy, under half of the missing clones reflect an unresolved V gene, and the others are unexplained. V and J calls and clone size are given by that table; D and trimming were obtained from the DNA. This sample holds around 150,000 clones; 70% to 80% were observed only once. About 4.6% of the sample goes to the ten largest clones.

The cohort was made up of about 670 healthy bone marrow donors. Cohort members were all nominally healthy when sampled, although unrecorded immune exposures were likely present. The donor was CMV seronegative and belonged to the group of 352 seronegative cohort members. A peripheral blood sample was provided by each donor, and peripheral blood mononuclear cells were used for TCR beta sequencing. Genomic DNA extraction from the blood cell samples was performed with the Qiagen DNeasy Blood Extraction Kit. The source is a man aged 40-49 years in good health and CMV-seronegative. The material sequenced was PBMCs.

The CDR3 reads as follows: CAISVTEQETQYF. The DNA sequence is TGTGCCATCAGTGTGACAGAACAAGAGACCCAGTACTTC. Rearrangement joined TRBV10-3 to TRBJ2-5, with a weak D call of TRBD1 (5 bases match). The CDR3 runs 13 amino acids, cysteine and phenylalanine included. This entry keeps only the CDR3 DNA: 39 bases, framed from base 1. V was cut back by 4 bases and J by 2 bases, leaving a gap of 8 bases between them. As encoded in the germline V gene, CDR1 is ENHRY while CDR2 is SYGVKD.